These 3 T cell receptor beta chains originate from one sample sequenced in a study of identical twins (dated by TCRdb to the mid-2010s). Receptors were amplified or captured by 5' RACE. The sequencer listed for this sample is Illumina HiSeq 2000. TCRdb passed the public sequencing reads through fastp at Q25 and MiXCR, retaining productive beta sequences. Each CDR3 protein gets just one entry, which takes the most common genes and DNA from the rows behind it. This sample gives hundreds of thousands of distinct CDR3 sequences in total; 6% to 6.5% of them show up just once. The ten top clones hold approximately 1.6% of the sample. What was sequenced was naive T cells sorted from blood. The cell subset or site label here, explained by the study, means: cells isolated with a human naive T-cell isolation kit. These receptors were collected from a man aged 18 to 30 in good health.

The sample holds many counts of this clonotype. The genes are TRBV20-1 and TRBJ2-7; D is undetermined. This CDR3 spans 13 amino acids. Germline CDR1 reads DFQATT; CDR2 reads SNEGSKA (reference sequence). V was cut by 1 base and J by 0 bases, with 7 bases left in between. The CDR3 DNA follows: TGCAGTGCTAGAGCGGAGAGCTCCTACGAGCAGTACTTC. Amino acid sequence: CSARAESSYEQYF.

The J gene is TRBJ2-1, the V gene TRBV30, with unresolved D. V was trimmed by 4 bases and J by 3 bases, leaving 10 bases between them. The germline V gene encodes CDR1 GTSNPN and CDR2 SVGIG (reference sequence). The CDR3 contains 13 residues. The DNA for the CDR3 is TGTGCCTGGAATAAGCTAATCTACAATGAGCAGTTCTTC. It translates to CAWNKLIYNEQFF.

This clonotype was detected many times. The chain combines TRBV20-1 with TRBJ2-1, with D possibly being TRBD2 (6 bases). Germline V gene data show CDR1 as DFQATT and CDR2 as SNEGSKA (reference sequence). The CDR3 runs 16 residues. Trimming shortened V by 6 bases and J by 0 bases, and 18 bases separated the two germline ends. The CDR3 loop reads CSALHSGRSSYNEQFF. As DNA, the CDR3 is TGCAGTGCCTTACATTCAGGGAGGAGCTCCTACAATGAGCAGTTCTTC.